Following are 27 T cell receptor beta chains from one sample sequenced in a study of regulatory and conventional T cells in RAG deficiency. Genomic DNA came from blood conventional CD4+ T cells gated CD25-low CD127-high. TCRdb's table, derived via immunoSEQ multiplex PCR, lists solely in-frame clones and lacks some. This table holds approximately 48,000 clones, 75% to 90% found once. These data also formed part of another study, on regulatory T cells. Turning to that study: The PCR used 52 TRBV and 13 TRBJ primers.

Sequenced material: CD4+ effector T cells sorted from blood. The receptors derive from a human donor in good health.

J is TRBJ1-2 and V is TRBV18, with 8 bases matching TRBD1. The CDR3 sequence is 20 residues long. Germline CDR1 is KGHSH and CDR2 is LQKENI. After removal of 6 bases from V and 0 bases from J, the junction contained 21 bases not matched to a gene. In nucleotides, the CDR3 is TGTGCCAGCTCCCTTTTCGAGGCAACTCAGGGGGCGATTGCTAACTATGGCTACACCTTC. It is translated as CASSLFEATQGAIANYGYTF.

The chain links TRBV28 to TRBJ1-3; the match to TRBD1 covers 7 bases. Trimming took 3 bases from V and 3 from J; bases not matched to a gene: 5. Germline V gene data show CDR1 as MDHEN and CDR2 as SYDVKM. CDR3 length: 15 amino acids. The CDR3 region is CASSFKGARGNTIYF. CDR3 coding DNA: TGTGCCAGCAGTTTCAAGGGGGCGCGTGGAAACACCATATATTTT.

The CDR3 sequence is CASSSPGTNYGYTF. CDR3 nucleotides: TGTGCCAGCAGCTCCCCTGGGACTAACTATGGCTACACCTTC. The genes are TRBV28 and TRBJ1-2; D ambiguous. The CDR3 totals 14 residues. Trimming stripped 6 bases from V and 0 bases from J, with 11 bases between. Germline-derived CDR1 and CDR2 are MDHEN and SYDVKM.

The V and J genes are TRBV12-5 and TRBJ2-1; 8 bases align to TRBD2. CDR1 is LGHNT and CDR2 is FRNRAP in the germline V gene. Losses at the gene ends were 2 bases for V and 11 bases for J; bases not matched to a gene: 14. CDR3 length equals 16 residues. CDR3 protein: CASGLLASGPLAKQFF. Written as DNA, the CDR3 is TGTGCTAGTGGTTTGTTGGCTAGCGGGCCGCTAGCAAAGCAGTTCTTC.

The V and J genes are TRBV4-1 and TRBJ2-5; TRBD1 agrees at 7 bases. The V and J ends lost 1 base and 5 bases, in that order; junction bases with no gene match: 13. The CDR3 runs 17 residues. Germline V gene sequence: CDR1 MGHRA, CDR2 YSYEKL. CDR3 amino acids: CASSQGPNRGLGETQYF. The CDR3 DNA sequence: TGCGCCAGCAGCCAAGGACCGAACAGGGGATTAGGGGAGACCCAGTACTTC.

With regard to this clone: The sample has other DNA sequences that encode this CDR3 too. V gene TRBV25-1 combines with J gene TRBJ2-5; a weak D match, TRBD2 (7 bases). From germline, CDR1 is MGHDK and CDR2 SYGVNS. There are 15 residues in the CDR3. V was pared by 0 bases and J by 8 bases, with 16 bases between. In DNA, the CDR3 is TGTGCCAGCAGTGAATACGGGGGGCGGGGAGAAACCCAGTACTTC. It yields the protein CASSEYGGRGETQYF.

Worth noting for this clone: The junction shows a germline mismatch at one end, possibly a read error. The J gene is TRBJ2-7, the V gene TRBV7-7, with D maybe TRBD2 (6 bases). The CDR3 loop spans 15 amino acids. Germline assignment: CDR1 SSHAT and CDR2 FNYEAQ (reference sequence). CDR3 region: CASSFGPPGSYEQYF. The CDR3 region has the DNA TGTGCTAGCAGCTTCGGGCCCCCCGGGAGCTACGAGCAGTACTTC.

V and J are TRBV19 and TRBJ2-3, with D hard to call. The CDR3 runs 14 residues. Trimming cost V 3 bases and J 5 bases, with 12 bases left between them. Germline CDR1 and CDR2: LNHDA and SQIVND (reference sequence). The CDR3 protein is CASSMGMSIDTQYF. The CDR3 DNA follows: TGTGCCAGTAGTATGGGGATGAGTATAGATACGCAGTATTTT. The whole variable domain, filled in from reference TRBV19 and TRBJ2-3, reads DGGITQSPKYLFRKEGQNVTLSCEQNLNHDAMYWYRQDPGQGLRLIYYSQIVNDFQKGDIAEGYSVSREKKESFPLTVTSAQKNPTAFYLCASSMGMSIDTQYFGPGTRLTVL.

V and J are TRBV28 and TRBJ1-3, with no clear D. The V and J ends lost 3 bases and 1 base respectively, with 10 bases between them. The germline V gene encodes CDR1 MDHEN and CDR2 SYDVKM. The CDR3 runs to 15 residues. Here the CDR3 reads CASSLGLGSGNTIYF. As DNA, the CDR3 is TGTGCCAGCAGTTTGGGCCTAGGGTCTGGAAACACCATATATTTT.

CDR3 sequence reads: CASSPTGVDYGYTF. The CDR3 bases are TGTGCCAGCAGCCCGACAGGAGTCGACTATGGCTACACCTTC. The chain links TRBV27 to TRBJ1-2; tentative D call: TRBD1 (6 bases). The CDR3 is 14 residues long. Trimming pared 6 bases from V and 3 bases from J, leaving 14 bases between. Germline CDR1 and CDR2: MNHEY and SMNVEV (reference sequence).

The chain employs TRBV5-1 and TRBJ2-1; D perhaps matches TRBD2 (5 bases). The CDR3 sequence is 13 residues long. The ends were cut back, 3 bases at V and 9 bases at J, with 13 bases in the middle. CDR1 is SGHRS and CDR2 is YFSETQ in the germline V gene. CDR3 residues: CASSSGGLLEQFF. The CDR3 nucleotides are TGCGCCAGCAGCTCCGGCGGACTGCTTGAGCAGTTCTTC. The whole variable domain, filled in from reference TRBV5-1 and TRBJ2-1, reads KAGVTQTPRYLIKTRGQQVTLSCSPISGHRSVSWYQQTPGQGLQFLFEYFSETQRNKGNFPGRFSGRQFSNSRSEMNVSTLELGDSALYLCASSSGGLLEQFFGPGTRLTVL.

The chain joins TRBV6-1 to TRBJ2-7; 9 nucleotides match TRBD1. The CDR3 totals 14 residues. CDR1 and CDR2 (germline): MNHNS, SASEGT. Trimming at V came to 6 bases and at J to 5 bases, leaving 8 bases not matched to a gene. CDR3 DNA sequence: TGTGCCAGCAGACGACCGGGACAGGGCCACGAGCAGTACTTC. Translation: CASRRPGQGHEQYF.

This clone was seen once. The rearrangement links TRBV5-1 to TRBJ1-2; D ambiguous. The CDR3 length is 14 residues. The V and J ends lost 4 bases and 3 bases respectively, with 13 bases between them. Germline loops: CDR1 SGHRS, CDR2 YFSETQ. The CDR3 DNA sequence: TGCGCCAGCAGCCCTCTACAGCAAGACTATGGCTACACCTTC. It encodes CASSPLQQDYGYTF.

The V and J genes are TRBV6-1 and TRBJ2-3; maybe TRBD1 (6 bases). Per germline, CDR1 MNHNS and CDR2 SASEGT. This CDR3 has 16 amino acids. The V end was cut by 2 bases, the J end by 1 base, with 13 bases between. CDR3 nucleotides: TGTGCCAGCAGTGAACGACCGGGACAACGCACAGATACGCAGTATTTT. Translated: CASSERPGQRTDTQYF.

A note on this clone: The junction departs from germline at one end; a sequencing error may be responsible. CDR3 DNA sequence: TGTGCCAGCAGCCAAGAGGGCGGGAGGGAAGAGGCCCAGTACTTC. It codes for CASSQEGGREEAQYF. V is TRBV6-6 and J is TRBJ2-5, with 9 bases aligning to TRBD2. This CDR3 contains 15 residues. Germline V gene lookup returns CDR1 MNHNY and CDR2 SVGAGI (reference sequence).

As DNA, the CDR3 is TGTGCCAGCAGCCCCTGGCCCCAGGATGGCTACACCTTC. This gives the protein CASSPWPQDGYTF. The chain has TRBV5-8 and TRBJ1-2; D remains unclear. Germline lookup yields CDR1 SGHTS and CDR2 YDEGEE. The CDR3 length is 13 residues. Trimming cost V 4 bases and J 6 bases, with 13 bases left between them.

This clone was counted only a few times. This rearrangement joins TRBV19 to TRBJ2-7, with 10 positions matching TRBD2. CDR1 and CDR2 from the germline V gene are LNHDA and SQIVND (reference sequence). The CDR3 spans 13 residues. V was pared by 6 bases and J by 3 bases, with 2 bases of the junction left unmatched. The chain's CDR3 is CASSLAGDYEQYF. The DNA for the CDR3 is TGTGCCAGTAGCCTAGCGGGAGACTACGAGCAGTACTTC.

This clone was detected only once. The V call is TRBV5-1, the J call TRBJ2-1, with D unresolved. Germline V gives CDR1 SGHRS, CDR2 YFSETQ. Trimming left V 3 bases short and J 9 bases short, with 13 bases between. The CDR3 is 13 amino acids. CDR3 residues: CASSSQSATEQFF. The CDR3 DNA is TGCGCCAGCAGCTCCCAGTCCGCCACTGAGCAGTTCTTC.

The V call is TRBV11-2, the J call TRBJ2-3, with 8 bases identical to TRBD2. CDR1 and CDR2 from the germline V gene are SGHAT and FQNNGV. This CDR3 spans 16 amino acids. Trimming at V came to 1 base and at J to 2 bases, leaving 5 bases not matched to a gene. The CDR3: CASSLASGGFTDTQYF. The CDR3 DNA reads TGTGCCAGCAGCTTAGCGTCGGGGGGGTTCACAGATACGCAGTATTTT.

This chain's CDR3 is CASSPYNEKLFF. In nucleotides, the CDR3 is TGTGCCAGCAGCCCCTATAATGAAAAACTGTTTTTT. The V gene is TRBV7-2, the J gene TRBJ1-4, with D unclear. The CDR3 has 12 residues. V shed 5 bases and J shed 4 bases, with 5 bases lying between them. In germline, CDR1 is SGHTA, CDR2 FQGNSA. The whole variable domain, remainder taken from reference TRBV7-2 and TRBJ1-4, is GAGVSQSPSNKVTEKGKDVELRCDPISGHTALYWYRQSLGQGLEFLIYFQGNSAPDKSGLPSDRFSAERTGGSVSTLTIQRTQQEDSAVYLCASSPYNEKLFFGSGTQLSVL.

This rearrangement joins TRBV18 to TRBJ2-2; 14 bases map to TRBD2. The V gene's germline CDR1 is KGHSH and CDR2 LQKENI. Unmatched junction bases numbered 3, after V lost 6 bases and J lost 0 bases. The CDR3 totals 17 residues. For the CDR3, the DNA is TGTGCCAGCTCTCGGACTAGCGGGGGGACGAACACCGGGGAGCTGTTTTTT. Translation gives CASSRTSGGTNTGELFF.

V is TRBV14 and J is TRBJ2-1, with unresolved D. Deletions cut 4 bases from V and 9 bases from J, with 16 bases between. The CDR3 has 14 residues. CDR1 is SGHDN and CDR2 is FVKESK in the germline V gene. The CDR3 region is CASSRSRVRSEQFF. DNA for the CDR3: TGTGCCAGCAGCCGCAGCCGAGTACGGAGTGAGCAGTTCTTC. Complete variable domain (other parts from reference TRBV14 and TRBJ2-1): EAGVTQFPSHSVIEKGQTVTLRCDPISGHDNLYWYRRVMGKEIKFLLHFVKESKQDESGMPNNRFLAERTGGTYSTLKVQPAELEDSGVYFCASSRSRVRSEQFFGPGTRLTVL.

The V and J genes are TRBV11-3 and TRBJ1-2; 7 nucleotides agree with TRBD1. Germline V gives CDR1 SGHNT, CDR2 YENEEA. The V and J ends lost 1 base and 7 bases, in that order; junction bases with no gene match: 6. CDR3 length equals 14 residues. CDR3 sequence: CASSLGTGGTGYTF. The CDR3 DNA is TGTGCCAGCAGCTTAGGGACAGGAGGCACTGGCTACACCTTC.

About this clone itself: In the same sample, other DNA sequences code for this CDR3. This chain joins TRBV30 and TRBJ2-1; 10 bases are a match to TRBD2. This CDR3 spans 15 amino acids. In germline, CDR1 is GTSNPN, CDR2 SVGIG (reference sequence). Losses at the gene ends were 3 bases for V and 2 bases for J; bases not matched to a gene: 4. The CDR3 nucleotides are TGTGCCTGGAGGAGCGGGAGGGCCCCCTACAATGAGCAGTTCTTC. Protein: CAWRSGRAPYNEQFF.

The V call is TRBV25-1, the J call TRBJ2-1; TRBD2 agrees at 13 bases. CDR1 and CDR2 (germline): MGHDK, SYGVNS. The CDR3 is made up of 16 amino acids. The trim removed 4 bases at V and 6 bases at J, leaving 6 bases unmatched. The CDR3 DNA reads as TGTGCCAGCAGTGCTCCCGGGACTAGCGGGACCAATGAGCAGTTCTTC. This translates into CASSAPGTSGTNEQFF. Complete variable domain (other parts from reference TRBV25-1 and TRBJ2-1): EADIYQTPRYLVIGTGKKITLECSQTMGHDKMYWYQQDPGMELHLIHYSYGVNSTEKGDLSSESTVSRIRTEHFPLTLESARPSHTSQYLCASSAPGTSGTNEQFFGPGTRLTVL.

The chain carries TRBV18 and TRBJ1-1, with D tentatively TRBD1 (6 bases). Germline-derived CDR1 and CDR2 are KGHSH and LQKENI. The CDR3 runs to 13 residues. V dropped 0 bases and J dropped 10 bases, with 12 bases sitting between them. CDR3 DNA sequence: TGTGCCAGCTCACCACCGGGGGGACACCTAGCTTTCTTT. Residues: CASSPPGGHLAFF.

The chain joins TRBV18 to TRBJ1-5; 8 bases align to TRBD1. Per germline, CDR1 KGHSH and CDR2 LQKENI. V dropped 8 bases and J dropped 5; count of bases not matched to a gene: 5. This CDR3 comprises 13 residues. The DNA for the CDR3 is TGTGCCAGCGGACTGACAGGGGATCAGCCCCAGCATTTT. Translating gives CASGLTGDQPQHF.